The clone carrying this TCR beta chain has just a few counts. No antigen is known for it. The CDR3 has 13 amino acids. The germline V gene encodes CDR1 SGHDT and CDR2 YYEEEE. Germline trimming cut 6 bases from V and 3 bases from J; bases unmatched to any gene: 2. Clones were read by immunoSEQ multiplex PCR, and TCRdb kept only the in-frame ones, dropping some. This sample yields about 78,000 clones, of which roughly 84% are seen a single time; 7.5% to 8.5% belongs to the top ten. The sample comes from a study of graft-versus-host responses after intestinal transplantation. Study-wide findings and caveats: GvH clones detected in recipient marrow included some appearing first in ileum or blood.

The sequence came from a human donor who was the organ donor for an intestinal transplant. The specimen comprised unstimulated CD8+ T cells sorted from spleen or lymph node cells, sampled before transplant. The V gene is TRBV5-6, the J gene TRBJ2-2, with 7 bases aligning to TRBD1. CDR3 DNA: TGTGCCAGCAACAGGGGTTACACCGGGGAGCTGTTTTTT. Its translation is CASNRGYTGELFF. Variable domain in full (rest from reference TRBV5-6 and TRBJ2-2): DAGVTQSPTHLIKTRGQQVTLRCSPKSGHDTVSWYQQALGQGPQFIFQYYEEEERQRGNFPDRFSGHQFPNYSSELNVNALLLGDSALYLCASNRGYTGELFFGEGSRLTVL.